A selection of T cell receptor beta chains follows, all from one sample in a study of shared clonotypes between healthy human individuals. This table comes from immunoSEQ multiplex PCR, and its TCRdb copy is limited to in-frame clones, with some not included. The sample yields more than 900,000 clones, about four fifths seen once. The sample consisted of memory CD4+ T cells from PBMCs. The receptor source for this set is a young man in good health. Some clones in this sample may be carry-over from other donors' samples. Both conserved end residues are part of each CDR3. A D gene is named only where the DNA matches it firmly. Size tells how often a clone was seen (once, few, many) or the class of an expanded clone, and some rows leave it out.

>TRBJ1-2|TRBV27|-|-
CASSFSGYGYTF
TGTGCCAGCAGTTTTTCGGGGTATGGCTACACCTTC
>TRBJ2-1|TRBV4-1|TRBD2|-
CASSQGGLADNEQFF
TGCGCCAGCAGCCAAGGAGGACTAGCAGACAATGAGCAGTTCTTC
>TRBJ1-2|TRBV6-5|-|once
CASSPTVGNGYTF
TGTGCCAGCAGCCCGACAGTGGGTAATGGCTACACCTTC
>TRBJ1-2|TRBV19|-|once
CASSLRGGMRGYTF
TGTGCCAGTAGCCTACGGGGGGGAATGCGTGGCTACACCTTC
>TRBJ2-7|TRBV5-1|-|-
CASRQDFYEQYF
TGCGCCAGCAGGCAGGACTTCTACGAGCAGTACTTC
>TRBJ1-5|TRBV28|-|-
CASKTYRVGNQPQHF
TGTGCCAGCAAAACCTACAGGGTGGGCAATCAGCCCCAGCATTTT
>TRBJ2-5|TRBV30|-|-
CACGGTKETQYF
TGTGCCTGCGGGGGGACAAAAGAGACCCAGTACTTC
>TRBJ1-1|TRBV5-1|TRBD1|many
CASSEQTGGGTEAFF
TGCGCCAGCAGCGAACAGACAGGGGGAGGCACTGAAGCTTTCTTT
>TRBJ2-6|TRBV6-5|-|-
CASSGEAGANVLTF
TGTGCCAGTTCTGGGGAGGCTGGGGCCAACGTCCTGACTTTC
>TRBJ2-5|TRBV6-6|-|once
CASSYDNPRRETQYF
TGTGCCAGCAGTTACGACAATCCCCGGCGAGAGACCCAGTACTTC
>TRBJ2-2|TRBV28|-|-
CASSSLPGRENTGELFF
TGTGCCAGCAGCTCTTTACCCGGGAGAGAGAACACCGGGGAGCTGTTTTTT
>TRBJ1-2|TRBV20-1|-|-
CSANGGYGYTF
TGCAGTGCTAATGGGGGTTACGGCTACACCTTC
>TRBJ2-7|TRBV6-6|-|-
CASSYSGQQYF
TGTGCCAGCAGTTACTCCGGGCAGCAGTACTTC
>TRBJ2-1|TRBV28|TRBD1|-
CASSVTGGAYNEQFF
TGTGCCAGCAGCGTGACAGGGGGCGCCTACAATGAGCAGTTCTTC
>TRBJ2-3|TRBV28|TRBD1|once
CASSTQPGQGLDTQYF
TGTGCCAGCAGTACCCAACCGGGACAGGGGTTAGATACGCAGTATTTT
>TRBJ2-4|TRBV7-9|-|few
CASSRVLGLNIQYF
TGTGCCAGCAGCAGGGTTTTGGGACTAAACATTCAGTACTTC
>TRBJ2-1|TRBV5-1|-|-
CASSRQGYSSYNEQFF
TGCGCCAGCAGCCGCCAGGGTTATAGCTCCTACAATGAGCAGTTCTTC